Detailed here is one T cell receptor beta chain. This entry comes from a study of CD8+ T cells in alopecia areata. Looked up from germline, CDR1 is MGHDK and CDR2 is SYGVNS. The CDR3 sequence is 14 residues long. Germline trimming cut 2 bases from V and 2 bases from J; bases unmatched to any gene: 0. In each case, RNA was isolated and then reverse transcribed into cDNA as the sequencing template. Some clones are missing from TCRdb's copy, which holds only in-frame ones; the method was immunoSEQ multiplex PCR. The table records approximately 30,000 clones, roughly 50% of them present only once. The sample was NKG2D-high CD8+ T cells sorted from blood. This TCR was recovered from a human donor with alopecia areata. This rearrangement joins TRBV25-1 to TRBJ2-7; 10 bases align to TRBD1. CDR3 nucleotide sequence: TGTGCCAGCAGTGAAGGGACAGGGGCCTACGAGCAGTACTTC. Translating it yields CASSEGTGAYEQYF.